The source of this T cell receptor beta chain is a study of cytomegalovirus exposure and HLA in healthy donors. For the study at large: T cells numbering some 170 million yielded around 120 million unique TCR beta sequences in an earlier analysis. Study-wide points: Follow-up analysis later connected one missense variant in DCLRE1C with trimming of TCR beta V- and J-genes.

PCR employed 60 Vbeta and 13 Jbeta primers. TCRdb's table, derived via immunoSEQ multiplex PCR, lists solely in-frame clones and lacks some. The data contain 100,000 to 150,000 clones, roughly two thirds of them singletons. On this clone: Its antigen is as yet unknown.

CDR1 and CDR2 (germline): SQVTM, ANQGSEA. The CDR3 spans 20 residues. With 3 bases clipped from V and 4 bases from J, the junction kept 22 bases outside the gene matches. Likely unrecorded immune exposures existed in these nominally healthy donors. The specimen was PBMCs. The receptor was isolated from a man between 25 and 39 years old in good health and CMV-seropositive. V usage is TRBV29-1 and J usage is TRBJ1-2, with 11 bases matching TRBD1. CDR3 sequence reads: CSVDLYDGGTGGNPSYGYTF. CDR3 nucleotide sequence: TGCAGCGTTGATCTTTACGACGGGGGGACAGGGGGAAATCCCTCCTATGGCTACACCTTC.